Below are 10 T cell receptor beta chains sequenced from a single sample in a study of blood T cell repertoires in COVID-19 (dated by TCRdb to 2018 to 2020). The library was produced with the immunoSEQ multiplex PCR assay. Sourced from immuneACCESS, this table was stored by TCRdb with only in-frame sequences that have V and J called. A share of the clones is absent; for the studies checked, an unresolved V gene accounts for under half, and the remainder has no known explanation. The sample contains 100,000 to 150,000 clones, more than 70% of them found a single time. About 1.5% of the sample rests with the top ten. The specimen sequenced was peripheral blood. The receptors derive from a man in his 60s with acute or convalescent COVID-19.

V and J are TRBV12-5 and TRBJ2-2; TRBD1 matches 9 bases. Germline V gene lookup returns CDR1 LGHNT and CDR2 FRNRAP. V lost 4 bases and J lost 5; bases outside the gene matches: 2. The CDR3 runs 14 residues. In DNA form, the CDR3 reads TGTGCTAGTGGTTCTGGGACAGGGACCGGGGAGCTGTTTTTT. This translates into CASGSGTGTGELFF.

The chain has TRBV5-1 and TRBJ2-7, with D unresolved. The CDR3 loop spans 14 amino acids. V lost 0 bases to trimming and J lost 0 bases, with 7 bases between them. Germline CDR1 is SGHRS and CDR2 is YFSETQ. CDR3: CASSLEHISYEQYF. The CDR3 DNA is TGCGCCAGCAGCTTGGAACATATCTCCTACGAGCAGTACTTC.

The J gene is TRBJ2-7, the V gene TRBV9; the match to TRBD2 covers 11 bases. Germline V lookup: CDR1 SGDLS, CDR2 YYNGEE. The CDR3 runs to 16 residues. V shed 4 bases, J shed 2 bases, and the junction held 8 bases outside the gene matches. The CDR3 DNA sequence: TGTGCCAGCAGCCCTCGGCTAGCGGGGGGTACCTACGAGCAGTACTTC. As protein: CASSPRLAGGTYEQYF.

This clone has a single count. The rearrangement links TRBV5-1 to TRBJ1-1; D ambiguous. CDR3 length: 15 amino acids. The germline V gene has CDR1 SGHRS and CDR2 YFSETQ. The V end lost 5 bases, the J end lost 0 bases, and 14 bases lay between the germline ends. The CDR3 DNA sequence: TGCGCCAGCAGATACGACACCTCCATGAACACTGAAGCTTTCTTT. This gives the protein CASRYDTSMNTEAFF. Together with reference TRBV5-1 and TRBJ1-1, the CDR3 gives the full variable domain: KAGVTQTPRYLIKTRGQQVTLSCSPISGHRSVSWYQQTPGQGLQFLFEYFSETQRNKGNFPGRFSGRQFSNSRSEMNVSTLELGDSALYLCASRYDTSMNTEAFFGQGTRLTVV.

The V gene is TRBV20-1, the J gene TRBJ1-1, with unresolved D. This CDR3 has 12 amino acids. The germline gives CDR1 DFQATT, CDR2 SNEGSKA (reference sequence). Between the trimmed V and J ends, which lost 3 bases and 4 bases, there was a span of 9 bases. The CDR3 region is CSASVGSTEAFF. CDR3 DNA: TGCAGTGCTAGTGTTGGGAGCACTGAAGCTTTCTTT.

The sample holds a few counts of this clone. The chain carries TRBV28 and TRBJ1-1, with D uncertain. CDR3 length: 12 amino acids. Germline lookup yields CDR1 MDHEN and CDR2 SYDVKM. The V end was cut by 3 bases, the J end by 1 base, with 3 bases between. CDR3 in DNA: TGTGCCAGCAGTTTCGGGAACACTGAAGCTTTCTTT. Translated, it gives CASSFGNTEAFF.

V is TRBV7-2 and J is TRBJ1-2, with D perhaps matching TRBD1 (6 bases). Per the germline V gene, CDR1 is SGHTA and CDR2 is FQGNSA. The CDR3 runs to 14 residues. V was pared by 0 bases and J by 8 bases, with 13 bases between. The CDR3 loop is CASSLARTATGYTF. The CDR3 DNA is TGTGCCAGCAGCTTAGCACGGACAGCTACCGGCTACACCTTC.

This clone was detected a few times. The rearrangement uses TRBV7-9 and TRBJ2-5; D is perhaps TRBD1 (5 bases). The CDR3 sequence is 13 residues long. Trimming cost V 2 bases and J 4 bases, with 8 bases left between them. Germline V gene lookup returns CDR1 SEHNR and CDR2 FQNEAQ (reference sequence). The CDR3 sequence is CASSLSQGETQYF. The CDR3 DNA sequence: TGTGCCAGCAGCTTATCCCAGGGAGAGACCCAGTACTTC.

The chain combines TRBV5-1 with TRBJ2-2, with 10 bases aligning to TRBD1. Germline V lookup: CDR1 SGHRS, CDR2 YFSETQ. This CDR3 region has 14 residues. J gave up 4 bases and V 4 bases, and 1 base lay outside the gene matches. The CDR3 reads CASSGTGATGELFF. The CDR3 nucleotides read TGCGCCAGCAGCGGGACAGGGGCCACCGGGGAGCTGTTTTTT.

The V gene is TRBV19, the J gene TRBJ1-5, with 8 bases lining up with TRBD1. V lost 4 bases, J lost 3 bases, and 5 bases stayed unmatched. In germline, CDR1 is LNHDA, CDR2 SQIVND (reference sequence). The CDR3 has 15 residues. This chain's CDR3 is CASSTPTGVNQPQHF. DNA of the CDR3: TGTGCCAGTAGTACTCCGACAGGGGTCAATCAGCCCCAGCATTTT. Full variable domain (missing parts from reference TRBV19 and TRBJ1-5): DGGITQSPKYLFRKEGQNVTLSCEQNLNHDAMYWYRQDPGQGLRLIYYSQIVNDFQKGDIAEGYSVSREKKESFPLTVTSAQKNPTAFYLCASSTPTGVNQPQHFGDGTRLSIL.